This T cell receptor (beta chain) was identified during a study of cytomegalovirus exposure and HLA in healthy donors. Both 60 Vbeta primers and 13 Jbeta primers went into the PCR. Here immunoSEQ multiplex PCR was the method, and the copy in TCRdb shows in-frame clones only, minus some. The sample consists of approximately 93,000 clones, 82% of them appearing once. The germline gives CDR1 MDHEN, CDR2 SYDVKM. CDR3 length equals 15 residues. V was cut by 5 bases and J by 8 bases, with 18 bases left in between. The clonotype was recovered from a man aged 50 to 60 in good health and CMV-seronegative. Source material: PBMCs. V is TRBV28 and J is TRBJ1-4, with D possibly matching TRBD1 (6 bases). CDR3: CASSTTLDSVEKLFF. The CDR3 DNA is TGTGCCAGCAGTACCACTCTGGACAGCGTCGAAAAACTGTTTTTT.